The rows below give T cell receptor beta chains drawn from one sample of a study of PD-1 blockade in classical Hodgkin lymphoma. Clones were read by immunoSEQ multiplex PCR, and TCRdb kept only the in-frame ones, dropping some. The sample includes around 36,000 clones, around 87% of them seen just once. Sequences were derived from peripheral blood mononuclear cells (PBMCs), sampled at baseline. These receptors were obtained from a human donor with classical Hodgkin lymphoma. CDR3s include the opening cysteine and the closing phenylalanine or tryptophan. The D gene is left open where the match is weak.

TRBJ2-3	18	TRBV28	-	TGTGCCAGCAGTTTTGCGTGGGTGTTAGCGGCCCATAAGGATACGCAGTATTTT	CASSFAWVLAAHKDTQYF
TRBJ1-4	14	TRBV5-4	TRBD1	TGTGCCAGCAGCTCACAGGGGTTCCATGAAAAACTGTTTTTT	CASSSQGFHEKLFF
TRBJ2-7	15	TRBV27	-	TGTGCCAGCAGTTTAAGGCCACAGGGTTTTGACGAGCAGTACTTC	CASSLRPQGFDEQYF
TRBJ2-7	11	TRBV29-1	TRBD1	TGCAGCGTGGACAGGGGGTACGAGCAGTACTTC	CSVDRGYEQYF
TRBJ2-7	11	TRBV6-5	-	TGTGCCAGCAGCCGCGGCTACGAGCAGTACTTC	CASSRGYEQYF
TRBJ2-1	14	TRBV6-5	-	TGTGCCAGCAGTTTACTGGCTCTCCCCAATGAGCAGTTCTTC	CASSLLALPNEQFF
TRBJ2-7	16	TRBV10-3	-	TGTGCCATCAGTGAGTCGGGGGCAGGCTGGACCTACGAGCAGTACTTC	CAISESGAGWTYEQYF
TRBJ1-5	17	TRBV7-3	-	TGTGCCAGCAAAAGCCGATTTGGCGGAAAAGGCAGGCAGCCCCAGCATTTT	CASKSRFGGKGRQPQHF
TRBJ1-1	14	TRBV9	-	TGTGCCAGCAGCGTAGATGTGGTTGGCACTGAAGCTTTCTTT	CASSVDVVGTEAFF
TRBJ2-6	15	TRBV6-5	-	TGTGCCAGCAGTTCGGGGGCGGCTGGGGCCAACGTCCTGACTTTC	CASSSGAAGANVLTF
TRBJ2-4	15	TRBV6-5	-	TGTGCCAGCACCCGCGTCCTTGGGGGTGGGGGCATTCAGTACTTC	CASTRVLGGGGIQYF